What follows are 5 T cell receptor beta chains derived from one specimen sequenced in a study of blood T cells in healthy people across ages (dated by TCRdb to the mid-2010s). Library preparation used 5' RACE. These reads were obtained on an Illumina HiSeq 2500. A second roughly 7 to 11 cycle PCR used a sample-barcoded 5' primer and a J-beta primer mix. TCRdb reprocessing: public reads trimmed at Q25 with fastp, clones called with MiXCR, in-frame beta chains kept. Every CDR3 protein is listed once, alongside the most common genes and DNA of its rows. The sample table holds under 1 million distinct CDR3 sequences, of which around 43% were seen once. The top ten hold 15% to 25% of the sample. Sequenced: blood. These receptors came from a man in his sixties in good health.

The chain is built from TRBV6-6 and TRBJ2-3, with D hard to call. The CDR3 is 14 residues long. Germline assignment: CDR1 MNHNY and CDR2 SVGAGI (reference sequence). Trimming left V 3 bases short and J 5 bases short, with 12 bases between. The chain's CDR3 is CASSYQLRRDTQYF. The CDR3 DNA is TGTGCCAGCAGTTATCAGCTGAGGAGAGATACGCAGTATTTT.

The chain joins TRBV20-1 to TRBJ1-5, with D possibly being TRBD1 (6 bases). V was trimmed by 4 bases and J by 7 bases, leaving 14 bases between them. The length of the CDR3 is 13 residues. Looked up from germline, CDR1 is DFQATT and CDR2 is SNEGSKA (reference sequence). The CDR3, as DNA: TGCAGTGCTAAACAGGGTGCAGAGCAGCCCCAGCATTTT. The encoded protein is CSAKQGAEQPQHF.

The rearrangement joins TRBV7-2 to TRBJ1-6; 8 nucleotides agree with TRBD1. V shed 3 bases, J shed 3 bases, and the junction held 4 bases outside the gene matches. The CDR3 is 16 amino acids. The germline V gene has CDR1 SGHTA and CDR2 FQGNSA. CDR3 sequence reads: CASSLDRVSYNSPLHF. The DNA of the CDR3 is TGTGCCAGCAGCTTGGACAGGGTGAGCTATAATTCACCCCTCCACTTT. The whole variable domain, remainder taken from reference TRBV7-2 and TRBJ1-6, is GAGVSQSPSNKVTEKGKDVELRCDPISGHTALYWYRQSLGQGLEFLIYFQGNSAPDKSGLPSDRFSAERTGGSVSTLTIQRTQQEDSAVYLCASSLDRVSYNSPLHFGNGTRLTVT.

This clonotype has just one count. The rearrangement links TRBV7-6 to TRBJ2-5; 9 bases map to TRBD2. The germline V gene encodes CDR1 SGHVS and CDR2 FNYEAQ. The trim removed 5 bases at V and 11 bases at J, leaving 21 bases unmatched. The CDR3 extends over 17 amino acids. The CDR3 DNA sequence: TGTGCCAGCAGCAAGGAAAGGGTCGGCGGGGGGGCCCTTGAGCAGTACTTC. Protein sequence: CASSKERVGGGALEQYF.

The chain combines TRBV7-2 with TRBJ2-1; TRBD2 aligns across 7 bases. This CDR3 has 15 residues. The germline V gene has CDR1 SGHTA and CDR2 FQGNSA. Losses at the gene ends were 8 bases for V and 4 bases for J; bases not matched to a gene: 11. The CDR3 spells CASSTGGTTYNEQFF. Here the CDR3 DNA reads TGTGCCAGCTCGACCGGCGGGACTACGTACAATGAGCAGTTCTTC.